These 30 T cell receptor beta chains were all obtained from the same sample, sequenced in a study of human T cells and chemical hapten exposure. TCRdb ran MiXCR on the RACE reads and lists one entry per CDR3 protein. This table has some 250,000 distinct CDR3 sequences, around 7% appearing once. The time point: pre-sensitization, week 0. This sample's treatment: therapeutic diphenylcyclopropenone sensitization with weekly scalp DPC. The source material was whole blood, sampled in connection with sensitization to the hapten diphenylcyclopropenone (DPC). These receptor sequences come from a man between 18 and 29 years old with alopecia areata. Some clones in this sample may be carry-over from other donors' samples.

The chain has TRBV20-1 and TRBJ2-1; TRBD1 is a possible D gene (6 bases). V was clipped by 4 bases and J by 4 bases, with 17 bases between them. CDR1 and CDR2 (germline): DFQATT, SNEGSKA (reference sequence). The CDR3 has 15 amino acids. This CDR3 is CSAILSGETYNEQFF. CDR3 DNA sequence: TGCAGTGCTATACTTTCAGGGGAGACATACAATGAGCAGTTCTTC.

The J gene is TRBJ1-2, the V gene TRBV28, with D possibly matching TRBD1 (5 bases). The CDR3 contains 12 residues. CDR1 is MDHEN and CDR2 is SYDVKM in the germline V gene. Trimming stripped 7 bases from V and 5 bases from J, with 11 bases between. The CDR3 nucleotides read TGTGCCAGCACTCGACAGCGGTATGGCTACACCTTC. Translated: CASTRQRYGYTF.

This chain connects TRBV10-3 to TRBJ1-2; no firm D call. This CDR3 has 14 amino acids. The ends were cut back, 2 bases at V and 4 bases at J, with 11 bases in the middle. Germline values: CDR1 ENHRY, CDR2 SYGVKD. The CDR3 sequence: CAISERRGTYGYTF. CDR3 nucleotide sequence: TGTGCCATCAGTGAGCGACGGGGAACCTATGGCTACACCTTC.

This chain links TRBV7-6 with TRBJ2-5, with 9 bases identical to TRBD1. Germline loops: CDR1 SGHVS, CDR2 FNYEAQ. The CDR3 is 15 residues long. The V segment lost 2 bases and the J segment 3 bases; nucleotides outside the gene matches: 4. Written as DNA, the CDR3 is TGTGCCAGCAGCTTAATTGGGACAGGGAAAGAGACCCAGTACTTC. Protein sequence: CASSLIGTGKETQYF.

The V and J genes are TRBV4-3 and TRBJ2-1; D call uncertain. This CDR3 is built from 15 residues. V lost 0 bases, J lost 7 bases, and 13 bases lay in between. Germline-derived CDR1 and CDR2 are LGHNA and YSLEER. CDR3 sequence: CASSQEARKGNEQFF. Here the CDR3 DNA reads TGCGCCAGCAGCCAAGAAGCCCGAAAGGGTAATGAGCAGTTCTTC.

The CDR3 DNA sequence: TGTGCCATCAGTGTTGTTGCGGGTAAAAACGAGCAGTACTTC. Translation gives CAISVVAGKNEQYF. The rearrangement links TRBV10-3 to TRBJ2-7, with D possibly matching TRBD2 (5 bases). This CDR3 spans 14 amino acids. CDR1 is ENHRY and CDR2 is SYGVKD in the germline V gene. Trimming took 4 bases from V and 5 from J, leaving 15 bases between them.

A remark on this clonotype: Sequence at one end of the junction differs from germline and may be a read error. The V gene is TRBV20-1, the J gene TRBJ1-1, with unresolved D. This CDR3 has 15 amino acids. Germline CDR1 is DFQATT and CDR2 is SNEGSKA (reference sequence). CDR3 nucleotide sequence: TGCAGCGCTAAAGTCCCCCGCCGTTGGGGCACTGAAGCTTTCTTT. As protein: CSAKVPRRWGTEAFF.

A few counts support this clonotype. Here the CDR3 reads CASSRGRRTEAFF. CDR3 in DNA: TGTGCCAGCAGCCGCGGGCGTCGGACTGAAGCTTTCTTT. The chain couples TRBV7-2 to TRBJ1-1; D is uncertain. CDR3 length equals 13 residues. The V end lost 5 bases, the J end lost 5 bases, and 12 bases lay between the germline ends. CDR1 and CDR2 from the germline V gene are SGHTA and FQGNSA.

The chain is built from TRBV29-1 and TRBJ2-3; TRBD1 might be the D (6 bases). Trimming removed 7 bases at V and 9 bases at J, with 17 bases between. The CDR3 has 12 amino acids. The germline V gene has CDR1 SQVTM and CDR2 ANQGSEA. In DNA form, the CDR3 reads TGCAGCGCAGACACAGGGATTCCGACGCAGTATTTT. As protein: CSADTGIPTQYF.

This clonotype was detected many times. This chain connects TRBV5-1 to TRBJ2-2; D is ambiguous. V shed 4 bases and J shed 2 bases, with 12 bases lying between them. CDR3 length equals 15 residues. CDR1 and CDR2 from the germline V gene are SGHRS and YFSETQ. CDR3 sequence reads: CASSLPQDNTGELFF. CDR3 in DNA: TGCGCCAGCAGCCTACCCCAGGACAACACCGGGGAGCTGTTTTTT.

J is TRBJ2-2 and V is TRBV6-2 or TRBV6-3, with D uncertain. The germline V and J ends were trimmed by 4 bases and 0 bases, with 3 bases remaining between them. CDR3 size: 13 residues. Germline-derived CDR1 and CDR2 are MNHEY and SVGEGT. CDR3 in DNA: TGTGCCAGCAGTTGGGCGAACACCGGGGAGCTGTTTTTT. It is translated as CASSWANTGELFF.

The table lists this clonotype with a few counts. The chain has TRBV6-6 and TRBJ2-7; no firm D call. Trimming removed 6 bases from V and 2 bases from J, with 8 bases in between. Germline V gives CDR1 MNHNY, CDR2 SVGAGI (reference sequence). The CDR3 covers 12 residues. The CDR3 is CASSPGTYEQYF. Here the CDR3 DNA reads TGTGCCAGCAGCCCCGGCACCTACGAGCAGTACTTC.

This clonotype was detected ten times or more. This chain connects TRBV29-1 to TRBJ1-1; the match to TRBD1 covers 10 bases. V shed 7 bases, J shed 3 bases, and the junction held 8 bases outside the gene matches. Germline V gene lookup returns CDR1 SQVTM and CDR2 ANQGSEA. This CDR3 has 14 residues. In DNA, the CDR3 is TGCAGCGCCGACAGGGGGCTTAGCTACACTGAAGCTTTCTTT. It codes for CSADRGLSYTEAFF.

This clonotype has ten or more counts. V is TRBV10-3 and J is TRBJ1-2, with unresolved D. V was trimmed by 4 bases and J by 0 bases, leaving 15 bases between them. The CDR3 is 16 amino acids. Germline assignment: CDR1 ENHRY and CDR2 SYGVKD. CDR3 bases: TGTGCCATCAGTGTAGGTGCTAGCCCCTCTAACTATGGCTACACCTTC. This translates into CAISVGASPSNYGYTF.

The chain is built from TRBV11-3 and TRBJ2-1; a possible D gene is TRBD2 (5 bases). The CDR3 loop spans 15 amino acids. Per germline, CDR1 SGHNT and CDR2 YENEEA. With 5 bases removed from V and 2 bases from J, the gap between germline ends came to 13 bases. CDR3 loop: CASSHRTSAYNEQFF. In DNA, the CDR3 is TGTGCCAGCAGCCATAGGACTTCAGCCTACAATGAGCAGTTCTTC.

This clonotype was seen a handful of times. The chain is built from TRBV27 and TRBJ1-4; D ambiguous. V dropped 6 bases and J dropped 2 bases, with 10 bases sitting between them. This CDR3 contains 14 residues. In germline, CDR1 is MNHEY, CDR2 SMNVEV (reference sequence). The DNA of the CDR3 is TGTGCCAGCAGGGAGTTGGGGACTAATGAAAAACTGTTTTTT. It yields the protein CASRELGTNEKLFF.

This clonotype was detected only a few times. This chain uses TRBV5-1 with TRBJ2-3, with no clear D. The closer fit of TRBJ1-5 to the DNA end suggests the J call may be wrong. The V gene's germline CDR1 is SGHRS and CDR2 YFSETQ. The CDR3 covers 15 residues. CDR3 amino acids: CASRSPSYLTDTQHF. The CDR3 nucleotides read TGCGCCAGCAGATCCCCATCCTACCTCACAGATACGCAGCATTTT.

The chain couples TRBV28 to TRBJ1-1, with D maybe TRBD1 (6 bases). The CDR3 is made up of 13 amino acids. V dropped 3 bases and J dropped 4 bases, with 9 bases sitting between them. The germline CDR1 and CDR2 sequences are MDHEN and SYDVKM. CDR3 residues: CASSLQGRTEAFF. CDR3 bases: TGTGCCAGCAGTTTGCAGGGGCGCACTGAAGCTTTCTTT.

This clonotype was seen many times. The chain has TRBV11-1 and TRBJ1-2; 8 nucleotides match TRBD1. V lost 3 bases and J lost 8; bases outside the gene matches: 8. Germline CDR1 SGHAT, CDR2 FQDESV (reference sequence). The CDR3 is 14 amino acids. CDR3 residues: CASSLAGTGAGYTF. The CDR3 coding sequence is TGTGCCAGCAGCTTGGCCGGGACAGGCGCGGGCTACACCTTC.

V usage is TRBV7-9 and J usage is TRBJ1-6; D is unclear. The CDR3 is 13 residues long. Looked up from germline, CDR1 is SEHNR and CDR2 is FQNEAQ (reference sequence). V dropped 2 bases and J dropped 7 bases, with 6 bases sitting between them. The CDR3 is CASSLNQNSPLHF. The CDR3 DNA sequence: TGTGCCAGCAGCTTAAACCAAAATTCACCCCTCCACTTT.

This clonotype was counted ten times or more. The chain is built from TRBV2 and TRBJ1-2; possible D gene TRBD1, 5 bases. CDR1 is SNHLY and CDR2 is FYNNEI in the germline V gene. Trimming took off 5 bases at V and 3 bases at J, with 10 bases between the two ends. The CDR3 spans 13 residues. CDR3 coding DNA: TGTGCCAGCAGTCGAGACAGAGACTATGGCTACACCTTC. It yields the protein CASSRDRDYGYTF.

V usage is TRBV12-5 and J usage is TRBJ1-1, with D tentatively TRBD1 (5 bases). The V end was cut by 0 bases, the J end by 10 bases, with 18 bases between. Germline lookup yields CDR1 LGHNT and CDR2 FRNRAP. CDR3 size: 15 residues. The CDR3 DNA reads TGTGCTAGTGGTTTGGTACGAGGAGCGGGACCAGGAGCTTTCTTT. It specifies CASGLVRGAGPGAFF.

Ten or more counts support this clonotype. CDR3 amino acids: CASTTPAVSSYEQYV. CDR3 in DNA: TGTGCCAGCACCACCCCGGCAGTAAGCTCCTACGAGCAGTACGTC. This chain connects TRBV7-9 to TRBJ2-7; no reliable D call. The V gene lost 7 bases and the J gene lost 0 bases, with 16 bases spanning the gap. CDR1 and CDR2 from the germline V gene are SEHNR and FQNEAQ (reference sequence). CDR3 length equals 15 residues.

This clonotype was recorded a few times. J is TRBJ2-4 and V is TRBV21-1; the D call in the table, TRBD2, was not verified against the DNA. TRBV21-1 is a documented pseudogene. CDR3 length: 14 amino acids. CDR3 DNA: TGTGCCAGCAGCAAAGAGGGGAGGAAAAACATTCAGTACTTC. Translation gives CASSKEGRKNIQYF.

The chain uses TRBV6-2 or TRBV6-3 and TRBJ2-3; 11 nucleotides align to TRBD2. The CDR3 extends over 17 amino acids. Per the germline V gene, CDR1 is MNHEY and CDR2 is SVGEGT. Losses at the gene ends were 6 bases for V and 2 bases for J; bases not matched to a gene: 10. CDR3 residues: CASRLSGTSGSTDTQYF. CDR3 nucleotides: TGTGCCAGCAGGCTGTCCGGGACTAGCGGATCCACAGATACGCAGTATTTT.

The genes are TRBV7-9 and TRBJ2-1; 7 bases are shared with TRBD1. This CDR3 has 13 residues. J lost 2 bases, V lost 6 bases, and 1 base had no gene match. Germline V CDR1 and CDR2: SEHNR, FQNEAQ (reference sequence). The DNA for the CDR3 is TGTGCCAGCAGAGGACAGGCCTACAATGAGCAGTTCTTC. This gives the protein CASRGQAYNEQFF.

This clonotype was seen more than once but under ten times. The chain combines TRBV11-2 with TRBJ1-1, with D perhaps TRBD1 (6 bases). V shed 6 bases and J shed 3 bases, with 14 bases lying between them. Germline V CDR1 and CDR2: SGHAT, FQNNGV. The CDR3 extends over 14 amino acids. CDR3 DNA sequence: TGTGCCAGCAGGCGGACGAGGGGGGACACTGAAGCTTTCTTT. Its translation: CASRRTRGDTEAFF.

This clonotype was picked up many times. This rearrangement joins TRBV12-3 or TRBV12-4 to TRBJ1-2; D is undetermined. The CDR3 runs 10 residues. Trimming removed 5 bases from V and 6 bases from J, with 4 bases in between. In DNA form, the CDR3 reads TGTGCCAGCAGTCGAAATGGCTACACCTTC. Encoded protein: CASSRNGYTF.

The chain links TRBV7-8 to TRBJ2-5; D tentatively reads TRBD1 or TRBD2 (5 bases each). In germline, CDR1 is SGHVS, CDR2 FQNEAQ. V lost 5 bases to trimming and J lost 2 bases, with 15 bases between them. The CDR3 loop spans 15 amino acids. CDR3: CASSPPQGVQETQYF. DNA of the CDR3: TGTGCCAGCAGCCCGCCCCAGGGAGTTCAAGAGACCCAGTACTTC.

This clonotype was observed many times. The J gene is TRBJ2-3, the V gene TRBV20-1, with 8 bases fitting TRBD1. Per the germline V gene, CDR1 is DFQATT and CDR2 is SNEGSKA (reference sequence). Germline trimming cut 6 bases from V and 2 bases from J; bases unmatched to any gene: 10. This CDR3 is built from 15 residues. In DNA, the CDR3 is TGCAGTGCCAGCAAGGGACAGGCGAACACAGATACGCAGTATTTT. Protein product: CSASKGQANTDTQYF.